A single sample is the source of the 9 T cell receptor beta chains below, sequenced in a study of a mutant IDH1 vaccine in newly diagnosed glioma. Clones were read by immunoSEQ multiplex PCR, and TCRdb kept only the in-frame ones, dropping some. This sample has tens of thousands of clones; roughly 90% occur once, and the top ten carry 20% to 25%. This sample's time point: week 5, during vaccination. Doses consisted of 300 ug of mutant IDH1 20-mer peptide each, paired with topical imiquimod. These TCRs are of unknown antigen specificity. The specimen was PBMCs, collected from a glioma patient whose treatment included an IDH1 peptide vaccine. The receptors were sampled from a man aged 18 to 29 with glioma.

This clone was picked up one time. In DNA form, the CDR3 reads TGTGCCAGCAGCCCCCAGACAGGGCACACTGAAGCTTTCTTT. It translates to CASSPQTGHTEAFF. This chain links TRBV11-2 with TRBJ1-1; 7 positions match TRBD1. The length of the CDR3 is 14 residues. The V segment lost 5 bases and the J segment 3 bases; nucleotides outside the gene matches: 6. The V gene's germline CDR1 is SGHAT and CDR2 FQNNGV.

The chain employs TRBV4-3 and TRBJ2-1, with 11 bases aligning to TRBD2. V trimming: 1 base; J trimming: 8 bases; junction bases outside the gene matches: 4. The germline V gene has CDR1 LGHNA and CDR2 YSLEER. The CDR3 has 15 amino acids. The DNA for the CDR3 is TGCGCCAGCAGCCAAGGACTAGCGGGACAGGATGAGCAGTTCTTC. Amino acids: CASSQGLAGQDEQFF.

V is TRBV25-1 and J is TRBJ1-6, with D possibly being TRBD1 (5 bases). From germline, CDR1 is MGHDK and CDR2 SYGVNS. V was clipped by 6 bases and J by 5 bases, with 14 bases between them. CDR3 size: 15 residues. The CDR3 bases are TGTGCCAGCAGCCCATTCCGACAGAATAATTCACCCCTCCACTTT. It encodes CASSPFRQNNSPLHF.

This clone is deemed medium-sized. The genes are TRBV6-5 and TRBJ2-3; D might be TRBD2 (6 bases). Germline values: CDR1 MNHEY, CDR2 SVGAGI. The CDR3 has 15 residues. V gave up 5 bases and J gave up 4 bases, with 16 bases separating them. CDR3 amino acids: CASSTWGERADTQYF. For the CDR3, the DNA is TGTGCCAGCAGTACCTGGGGGGAGCGGGCAGATACGCAGTATTTT.

The chain is built from TRBV4-3 and TRBJ2-7; D gene unclear. V was shortened by 4 bases and J by 1 base, with 8 bases between the two germline ends. This CDR3 spans 13 amino acids. Germline V gives CDR1 LGHNA, CDR2 YSLEER. CDR3 sequence: CASSLGGSYEQYF. The CDR3 DNA reads as TGCGCCAGCAGCCTCGGCGGATCCTACGAGCAGTACTTC.

J is TRBJ1-4 and V is TRBV10-2; D remains unclear. The CDR3 is made up of 14 amino acids. Germline loops: CDR1 WSHSY, CDR2 SAAADI. The germline V and J ends were trimmed by 0 bases and 8 bases, with 10 bases remaining between them. The CDR3 DNA is TGCGCCAGCAGTGAGTCGAGAGGGAGAGAAAAACTGTTTTTT. Translated, it gives CASSESRGREKLFF.

The gene calls are TRBV20-1 and TRBJ1-2; D gene uncertain. Trimming pared 3 bases from V and 3 bases from J, leaving 2 bases between. Germline V lookup: CDR1 DFQATT, CDR2 SNEGSKA (reference sequence). CDR3 length: 10 amino acids. CDR3: CSARDYGYTF. CDR3 nucleotides: TGCAGTGCTAGGGACTATGGCTACACCTTC.

This clone was seen a handful of times. The V and J genes are TRBV6-5 and TRBJ1-1; tentative D call: TRBD1 (5 bases). The CDR3 loop spans 14 amino acids. Germline CDR1 and CDR2: MNHEY and SVGAGI. Trimming stripped 5 bases from V and 8 bases from J, with 18 bases between. CDR3 coding DNA: TGTGCCAGCAGTACCCCGGGTTCGGGGCCAGAAGCTTTCTTT. It specifies CASSTPGSGPEAFF.

The CDR3 spells CSVEDRDRGDYGYTF. CDR3 bases: TGCAGCGTTGAAGATCGGGACAGGGGGGACTATGGCTACACCTTC. The chain employs TRBV29-1 and TRBJ1-2, with TRBD1 matching over 11 bases. CDR1 is SQVTM, CDR2 ANQGSEA, per germline. This CDR3 contains 15 residues. The J segment lost 3 bases and the V segment lost 0 bases, leaving 3 bases of the junction unmatched.